The clone carrying this T cell receptor beta chain was seen at least ten times. The antigen remains undetermined. Researchers built TCR beta libraries using quantitative 5'-RACE with molecular barcodes. From the 5' RACE reads, TCRdb called clonotypes with MiXCR, one entry per CDR3 protein. The table lists fewer than 550,000 distinct CDR3 sequences, approximately 5.3% of them singletons. This entry comes from a study of CD8 T cells in ankylosing spondylitis. Findings and caveats of the study: In ankylosing spondylitis blood, a motif of eight highly homologous TCR beta variants appeared characteristic. With a CD8+ phenotype, disease-linked clones were relatively rare in peripheral blood. Existing reports had already noted some motif variants in reactive arthritis synovial fluid and blood.

The clonotype was recovered from a male donor with ankylosing spondylitis. Input material: blood, either unsorted or a sorted T cell fraction (not recorded which).

CDR3 in DNA: TGTGCCAGCAGCGTAGGTGGGACAGGGGGCTTCTACGAGCAGTACTTC. This gives the protein CASSVGGTGGFYEQYF. J is TRBJ2-7 and V is TRBV9, with 12 positions matching TRBD1. The CDR3 is made up of 16 amino acids. V trimming: 0 bases; J trimming: 3 bases; junction bases outside the gene matches: 4. Per germline, CDR1 SGDLS and CDR2 YYNGEE.